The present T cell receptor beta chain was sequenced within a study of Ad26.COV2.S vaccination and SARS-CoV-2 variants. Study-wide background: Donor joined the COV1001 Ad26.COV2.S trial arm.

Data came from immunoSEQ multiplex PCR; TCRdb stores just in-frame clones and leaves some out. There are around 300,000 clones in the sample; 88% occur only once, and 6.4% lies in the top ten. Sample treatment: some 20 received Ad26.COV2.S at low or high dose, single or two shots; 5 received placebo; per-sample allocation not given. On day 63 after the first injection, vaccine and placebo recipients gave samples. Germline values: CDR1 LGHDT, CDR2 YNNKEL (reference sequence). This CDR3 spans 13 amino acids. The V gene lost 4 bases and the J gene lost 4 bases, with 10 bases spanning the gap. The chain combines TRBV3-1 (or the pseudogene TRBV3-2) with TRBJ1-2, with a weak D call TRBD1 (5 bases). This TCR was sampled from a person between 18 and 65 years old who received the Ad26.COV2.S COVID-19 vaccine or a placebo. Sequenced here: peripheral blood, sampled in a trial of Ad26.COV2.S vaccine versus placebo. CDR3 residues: CASSPGLPYGYTF. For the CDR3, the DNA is TGTGCCAGCAGCCCGGGACTCCCCTATGGCTACACCTTC.